The TCR beta chain described here comes from a study of low-dose radiotherapy and immunotherapy resistance in tumors. Overall study: On an every-two-weeks schedule, patients received intravenous nivolumab 240 mg, along with ipilimumab 1 mg/kg every six weeks. On a schedule of every two weeks, intravenous cyclophosphamide at a dose of 200 mg/m2 was delivered one day before each radiation and immunotherapy administration.

The CDR3 is 16 amino acids long, termini counted. Germline V gives CDR1 SGHRS, CDR2 YFSETQ. The time point: before trial treatment. Nivolumab, ipilimumab, aspirin, low-dose cyclophosphamide and low-dose radiotherapy were given to donors. Alpha- and beta-chain coverage of first-strand cDNA came from TRAV- and TRBV-specific primers. Using a constant-region primer together with a V-primer adapter, TCRs were subjected to 20 PCR cycles of amplification. Isolated mRNA underwent amplification via in vitro transcription. TCRdb redid the calling of the reads with MiXCR, one entry per CDR3 protein. There are 54,000 or so distinct CDR3 sequences in the sample; about 25% occur only once, and under 6.5% lies in the top ten. The table lists this clonotype with a few counts. The DNA is omitted, as the CDR3 cannot be located on it reliably, and the CDR3 follows TCRdb's listing.

The starting material was PBMCs, obtained before treatment. V and J are TRBV5-1 and TRBJ2-2; the table calls TRBD1, which could not be checked here. The sequence derives from a male donor with prostate cancer. The CDR3 spells CASSLRGLDTGELFFF.